This TCR beta chain came from a study of blood T cell repertoires in COVID-19. Overall study context: Spain, Italy and the United States supplied samples that represented acute and convalescent COVID-19. PBMCs, B-cell-depleted T cells, or T cells were the source of the cDNA or gDNA that made up the material.

The CDR3 covers 20 residues. The germline CDR1 and CDR2 sequences are MDHEN and SYDVKM. With 5 bases clipped from V and 0 bases from J, the junction kept 21 bases outside the gene matches. TCRdb's copy holds only in-frame clones and misses some; the assay was immunoSEQ multiplex PCR. Found here are tens of thousands of clones, 86% of them singletons; the top ten hold 9.5% to 13%. This sequence joins TRBV28 and TRBJ2-7; TRBD2 matches at 8 bases. The sequencing input was peripheral blood. The clonotype originates from a human donor in a cohort sampled during active COVID-19. In DNA form, the CDR3 reads TGTGCCAGCAGTGATTACAGGGATGGCTTGCGGGAGGTCATCTCCTACGAGCAGTACTTC. Translating gives CASSDYRDGLREVISYEQYF.